Given below is one T cell receptor beta chain in context. V was clipped by 10 bases and J by 2 bases, with 16 bases between them. The CDR3 is 14 residues long. Germline V CDR1 and CDR2: LNHDA, SQIVND (reference sequence). This entry is derived from a study of CD8 T cells in Susac syndrome. Reverse transcription of roughly 0.45 to 1 ug RNA used random hexamers. Multiplex PCR with immunoSEQ amplified the TCR beta CDR3 across 54 Vbeta and 13 Jbeta. TCRdb reprocessed the immunoSEQ multiplex PCR reads via MiXCR and lists one record per CDR3 protein. The sample has 150,000 to 200,000 distinct CDR3 sequences, roughly 95% seen once. Negative isolation yielded CD8+ and CD4+ T cells; FACS enriched TEMRA cells.

This receptor was taken from a human donor in good health. Sequencing was done on a sample of CD4+ T cells from PBMCs. V gene TRBV19 combines with J gene TRBJ2-3; D uncertain. The CDR3 nucleotides read TGTGCCACCAGTCCTGCCGGATCCACAGATACGCAGTATTTT. Residues: CATSPAGSTDTQYF.